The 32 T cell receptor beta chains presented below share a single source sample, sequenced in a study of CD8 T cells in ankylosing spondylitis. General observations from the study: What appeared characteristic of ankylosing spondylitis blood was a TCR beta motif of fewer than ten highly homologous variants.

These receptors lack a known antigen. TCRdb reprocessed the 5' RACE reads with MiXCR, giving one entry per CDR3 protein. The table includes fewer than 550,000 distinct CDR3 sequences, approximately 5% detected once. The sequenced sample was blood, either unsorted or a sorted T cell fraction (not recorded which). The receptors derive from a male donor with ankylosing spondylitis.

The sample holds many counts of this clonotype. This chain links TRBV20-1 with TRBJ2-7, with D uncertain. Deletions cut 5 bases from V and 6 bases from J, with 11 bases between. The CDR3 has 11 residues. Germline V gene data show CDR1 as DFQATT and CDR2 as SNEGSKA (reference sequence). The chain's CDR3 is CSAAHFTEQYF. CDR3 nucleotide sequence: TGCAGTGCTGCCCACTTCACCGAGCAGTACTTC.

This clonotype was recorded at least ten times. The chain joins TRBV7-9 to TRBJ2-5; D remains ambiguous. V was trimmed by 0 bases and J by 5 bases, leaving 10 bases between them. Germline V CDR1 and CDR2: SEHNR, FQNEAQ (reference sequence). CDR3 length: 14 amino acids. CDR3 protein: CASSLAAEAETQYF. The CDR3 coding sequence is TGTGCCAGCAGCTTAGCGGCCGAGGCGGAGACCCAGTACTTC.

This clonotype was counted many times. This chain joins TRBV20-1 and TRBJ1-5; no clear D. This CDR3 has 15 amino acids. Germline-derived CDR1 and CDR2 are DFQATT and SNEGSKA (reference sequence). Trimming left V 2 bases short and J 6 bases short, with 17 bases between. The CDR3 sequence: CSARMGVTAIQPQHF. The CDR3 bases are TGCAGTGCTAGAATGGGTGTCACAGCCATTCAGCCCCAGCATTTT.

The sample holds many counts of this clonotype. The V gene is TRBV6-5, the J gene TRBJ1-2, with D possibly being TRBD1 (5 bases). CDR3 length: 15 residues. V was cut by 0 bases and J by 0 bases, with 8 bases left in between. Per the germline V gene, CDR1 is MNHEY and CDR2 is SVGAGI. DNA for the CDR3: TGTGCCAGCAGTTACTCAGGGGAAACTAACTATGGCTACACCTTC. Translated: CASSYSGETNYGYTF.

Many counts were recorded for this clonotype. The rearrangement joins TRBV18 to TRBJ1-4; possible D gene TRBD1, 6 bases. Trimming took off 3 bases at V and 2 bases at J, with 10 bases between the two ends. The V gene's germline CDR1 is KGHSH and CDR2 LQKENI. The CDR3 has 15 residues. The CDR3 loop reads CASSPPGQTNEKLFF. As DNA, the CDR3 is TGTGCCAGCTCACCGCCTGGACAGACTAATGAAAAACTGTTTTTT.

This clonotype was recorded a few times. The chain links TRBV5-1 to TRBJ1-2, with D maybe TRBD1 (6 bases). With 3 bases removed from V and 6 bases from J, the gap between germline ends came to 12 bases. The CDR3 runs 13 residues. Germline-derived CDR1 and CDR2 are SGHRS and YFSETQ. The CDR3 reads CASSWGHQDGYTF. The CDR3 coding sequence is TGCGCCAGCAGCTGGGGACATCAGGATGGCTACACCTTC.

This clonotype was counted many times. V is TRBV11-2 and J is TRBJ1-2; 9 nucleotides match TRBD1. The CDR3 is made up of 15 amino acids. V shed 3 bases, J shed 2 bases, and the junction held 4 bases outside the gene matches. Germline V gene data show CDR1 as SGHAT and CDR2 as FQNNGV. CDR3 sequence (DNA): TGTGCCAGCAGCTTGACAGGGGGGGCGAACTATGGCTACACCTTC. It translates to CASSLTGGANYGYTF.

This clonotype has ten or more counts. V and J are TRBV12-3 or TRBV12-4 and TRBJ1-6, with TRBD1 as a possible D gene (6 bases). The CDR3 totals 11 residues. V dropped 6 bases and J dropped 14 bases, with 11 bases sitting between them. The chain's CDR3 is CASRQGRSLHF. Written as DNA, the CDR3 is TGTGCCAGCAGACAGGGTCGCTCCCTCCACTTT.

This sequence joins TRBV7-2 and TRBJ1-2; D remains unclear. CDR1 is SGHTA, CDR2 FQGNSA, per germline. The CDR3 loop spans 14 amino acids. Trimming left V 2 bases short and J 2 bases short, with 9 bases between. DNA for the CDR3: TGTGCCAGCAGCTTAATCAGTACCAACTATGGCTACACCTTC. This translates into CASSLISTNYGYTF.

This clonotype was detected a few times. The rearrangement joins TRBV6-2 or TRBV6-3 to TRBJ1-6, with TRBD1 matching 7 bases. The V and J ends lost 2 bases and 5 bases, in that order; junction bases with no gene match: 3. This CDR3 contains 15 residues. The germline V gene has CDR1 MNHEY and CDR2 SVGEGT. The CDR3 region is CASSYRDRDNSPLHF. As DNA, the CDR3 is TGTGCCAGCAGTTACCGGGACAGAGATAATTCACCCCTCCACTTT.

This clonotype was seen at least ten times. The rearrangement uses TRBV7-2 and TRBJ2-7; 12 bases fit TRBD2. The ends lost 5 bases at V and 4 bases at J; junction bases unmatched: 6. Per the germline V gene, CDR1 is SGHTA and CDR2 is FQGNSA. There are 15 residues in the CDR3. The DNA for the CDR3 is TGTGCCAGCAGCCGACTAGCGGGAGTCCTGTACGAGCAGTACTTC. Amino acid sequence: CASSRLAGVLYEQYF.

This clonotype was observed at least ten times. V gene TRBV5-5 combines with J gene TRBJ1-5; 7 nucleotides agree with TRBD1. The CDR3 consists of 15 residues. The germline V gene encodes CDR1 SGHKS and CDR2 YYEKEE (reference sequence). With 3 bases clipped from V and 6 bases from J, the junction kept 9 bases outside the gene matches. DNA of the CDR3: TGTGCCAGCAGCTCCGAACAGGGGATATCTCAGCCCCAGCATTTT. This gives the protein CASSSEQGISQPQHF.

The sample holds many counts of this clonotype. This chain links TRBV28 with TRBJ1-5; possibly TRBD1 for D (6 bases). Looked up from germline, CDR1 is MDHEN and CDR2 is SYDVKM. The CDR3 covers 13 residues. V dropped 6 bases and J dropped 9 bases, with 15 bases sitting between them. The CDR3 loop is CASRLGGSWPQHF. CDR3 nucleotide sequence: TGTGCCAGCAGATTAGGGGGATCGTGGCCCCAGCATTTT.

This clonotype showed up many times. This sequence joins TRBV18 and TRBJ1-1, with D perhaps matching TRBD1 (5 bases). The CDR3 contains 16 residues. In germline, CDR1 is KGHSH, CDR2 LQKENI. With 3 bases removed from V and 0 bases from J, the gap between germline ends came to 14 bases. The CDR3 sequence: CASSPTGPNMNTEAFF. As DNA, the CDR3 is TGTGCCAGCTCACCGACGGGACCGAACATGAACACTGAAGCTTTCTTT.

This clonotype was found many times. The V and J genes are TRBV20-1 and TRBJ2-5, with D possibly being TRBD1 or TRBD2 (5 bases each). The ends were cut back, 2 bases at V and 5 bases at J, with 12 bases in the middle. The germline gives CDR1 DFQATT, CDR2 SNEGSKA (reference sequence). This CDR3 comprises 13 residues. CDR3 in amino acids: CSARKGSGETQYF. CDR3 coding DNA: TGCAGTGCTAGAAAGGGGAGTGGCGAGACCCAGTACTTC.

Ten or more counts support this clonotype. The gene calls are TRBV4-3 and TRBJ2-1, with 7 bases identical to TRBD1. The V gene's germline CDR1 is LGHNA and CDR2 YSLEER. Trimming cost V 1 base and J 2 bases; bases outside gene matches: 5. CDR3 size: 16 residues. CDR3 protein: CASSQGTGVPYNEQFF. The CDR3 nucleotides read TGCGCCAGCAGCCAAGGCACAGGGGTACCCTACAATGAGCAGTTCTTC.

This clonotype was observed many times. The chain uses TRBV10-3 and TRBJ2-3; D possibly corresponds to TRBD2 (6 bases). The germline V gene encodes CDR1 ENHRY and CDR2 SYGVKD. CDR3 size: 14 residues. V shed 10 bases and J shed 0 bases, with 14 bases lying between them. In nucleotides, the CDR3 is TGTGCCACCCAACCGGGACTCAGCACAGATACGCAGTATTTT. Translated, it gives CATQPGLSTDTQYF.

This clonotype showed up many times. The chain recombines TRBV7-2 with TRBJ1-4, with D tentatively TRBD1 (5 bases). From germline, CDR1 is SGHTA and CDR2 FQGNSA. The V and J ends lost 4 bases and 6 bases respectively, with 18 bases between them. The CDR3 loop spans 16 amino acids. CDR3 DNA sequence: TGTGCCAGCAGCTCCCTCGGGGCGGGAGCGTATGAAAAACTGTTTTTT. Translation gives CASSSLGAGAYEKLFF.

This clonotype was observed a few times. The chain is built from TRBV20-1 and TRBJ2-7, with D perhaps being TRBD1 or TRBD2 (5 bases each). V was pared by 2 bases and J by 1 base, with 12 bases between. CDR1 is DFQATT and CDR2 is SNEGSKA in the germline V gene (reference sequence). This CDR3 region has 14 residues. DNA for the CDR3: TGCAGTGCTAGACAGGGAGCCCGATCCTACGAGCAGTACTTC. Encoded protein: CSARQGARSYEQYF.

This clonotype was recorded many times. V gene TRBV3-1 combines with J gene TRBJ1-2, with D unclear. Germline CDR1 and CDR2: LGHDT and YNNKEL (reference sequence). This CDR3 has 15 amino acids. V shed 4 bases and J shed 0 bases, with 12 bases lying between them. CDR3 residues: CASSPFGESNYGYTF. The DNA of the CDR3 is TGTGCCAGCAGCCCCTTCGGGGAGTCTAACTATGGCTACACCTTC. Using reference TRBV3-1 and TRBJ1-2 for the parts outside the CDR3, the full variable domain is DTAVSQTPKYLVTQMGNDKSIKCEQNLGHDTMYWYKQDSKKFLKIMFSYNNKELIINETVPNRFSPKSPDKAHLNLHINSLELGDSAVYFCASSPFGESNYGYTFGSGTRLTVV.

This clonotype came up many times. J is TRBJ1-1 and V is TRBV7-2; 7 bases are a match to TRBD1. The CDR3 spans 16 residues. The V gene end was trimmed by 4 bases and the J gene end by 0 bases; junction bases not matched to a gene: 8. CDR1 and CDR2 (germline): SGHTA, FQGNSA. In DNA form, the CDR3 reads TGTGCCAGCAGCTCCGGGACAGACGACATGAACACTGAAGCTTTCTTT. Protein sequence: CASSSGTDDMNTEAFF. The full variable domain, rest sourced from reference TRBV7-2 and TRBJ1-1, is GAGVSQSPSNKVTEKGKDVELRCDPISGHTALYWYRQSLGQGLEFLIYFQGNSAPDKSGLPSDRFSAERTGGSVSTLTIQRTQQEDSAVYLCASSSGTDDMNTEAFFGQGTRLTVV.

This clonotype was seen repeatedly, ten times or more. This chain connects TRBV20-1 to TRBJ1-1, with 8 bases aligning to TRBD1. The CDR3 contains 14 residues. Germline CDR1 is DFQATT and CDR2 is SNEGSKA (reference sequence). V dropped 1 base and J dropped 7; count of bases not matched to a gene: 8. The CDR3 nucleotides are TGCAGTGCTAGAGGACCGGGACAGGCCATTGAAGCTTTCTTT. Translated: CSARGPGQAIEAFF.

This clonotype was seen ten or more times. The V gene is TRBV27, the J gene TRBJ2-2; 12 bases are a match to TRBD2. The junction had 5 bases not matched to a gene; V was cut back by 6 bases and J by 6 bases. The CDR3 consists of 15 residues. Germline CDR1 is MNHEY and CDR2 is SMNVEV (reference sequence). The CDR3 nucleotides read TGTGCCAGCAGACGACTAGCGGGAGTCCCCGGGGAGCTGTTTTTT. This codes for CASRRLAGVPGELFF.

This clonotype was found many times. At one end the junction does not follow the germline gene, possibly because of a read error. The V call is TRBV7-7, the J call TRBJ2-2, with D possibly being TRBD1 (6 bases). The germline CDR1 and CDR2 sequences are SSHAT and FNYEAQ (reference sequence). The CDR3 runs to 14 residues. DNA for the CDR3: TGTGCTAGCAGCCTAAAGACAGGCTCCGGGGAGCTGTTTTTT. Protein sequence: CASSLKTGSGELFF.

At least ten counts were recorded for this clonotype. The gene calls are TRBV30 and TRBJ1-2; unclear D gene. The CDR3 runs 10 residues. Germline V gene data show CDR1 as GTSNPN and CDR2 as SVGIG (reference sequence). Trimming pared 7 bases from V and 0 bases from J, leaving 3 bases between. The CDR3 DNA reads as TGTGCCTTGGCTAACTATGGCTACACCTTC. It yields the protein CALANYGYTF. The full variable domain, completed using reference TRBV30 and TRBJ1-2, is SQTIHQWPATLVQPVGSPLSLECTVEGTSNPNLYWYRQAAGRGLQLLFYSVGIGQISSEVPQNLSASRPQDRQFILSSKKLLLSDSGFYLCALANYGYTFGSGTRLTVV.

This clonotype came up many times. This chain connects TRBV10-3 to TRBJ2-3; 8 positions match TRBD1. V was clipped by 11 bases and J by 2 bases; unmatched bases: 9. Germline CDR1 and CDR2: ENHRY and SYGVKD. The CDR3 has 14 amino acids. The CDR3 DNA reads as TGTGCCTCCCACGACAGGGGCACCACAGATACGCAGTATTTT. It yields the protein CASHDRGTTDTQYF.

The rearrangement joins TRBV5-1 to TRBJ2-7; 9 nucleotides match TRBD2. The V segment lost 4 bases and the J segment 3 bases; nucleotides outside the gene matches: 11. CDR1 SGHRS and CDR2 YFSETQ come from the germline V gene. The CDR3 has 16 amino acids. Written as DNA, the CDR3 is TGCGCCAGCAGCCACGGCGGGGCGGGAGGGATCTACGAGCAGTACTTC. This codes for CASSHGGAGGIYEQYF.

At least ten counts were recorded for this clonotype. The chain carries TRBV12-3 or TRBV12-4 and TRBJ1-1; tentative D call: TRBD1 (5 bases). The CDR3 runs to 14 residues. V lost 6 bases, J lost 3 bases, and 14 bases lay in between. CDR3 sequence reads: CASRPERGYTEAFF. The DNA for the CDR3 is TGTGCCAGCAGACCCGAGCGGGGGTACACTGAAGCTTTCTTT.

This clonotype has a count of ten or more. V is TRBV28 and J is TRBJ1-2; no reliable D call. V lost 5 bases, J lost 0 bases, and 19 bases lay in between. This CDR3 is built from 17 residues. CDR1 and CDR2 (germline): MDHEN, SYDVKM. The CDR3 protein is CASSDSVVDRANYGYTF. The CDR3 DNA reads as TGTGCCAGCAGTGACTCTGTTGTGGACCGAGCTAACTATGGCTACACCTTC.

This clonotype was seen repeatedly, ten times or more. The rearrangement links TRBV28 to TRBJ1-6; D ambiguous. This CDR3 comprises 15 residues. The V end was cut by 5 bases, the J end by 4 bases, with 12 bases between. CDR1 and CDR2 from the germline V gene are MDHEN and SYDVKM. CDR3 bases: TGTGCCAGCAGTCCTGACCTCTTTTATAATTCACCCCTCCACTTT. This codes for CASSPDLFYNSPLHF. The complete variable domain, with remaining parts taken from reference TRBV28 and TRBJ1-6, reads DVKVTQSSRYLVKRTGEKVFLECVQDMDHENMFWYRQDPGLGLRLIYFSYDVKMKEKGDIPEGYSVSREKKERFSLILESASTNQTSMYLCASSPDLFYNSPLHFGNGTRLTVT.

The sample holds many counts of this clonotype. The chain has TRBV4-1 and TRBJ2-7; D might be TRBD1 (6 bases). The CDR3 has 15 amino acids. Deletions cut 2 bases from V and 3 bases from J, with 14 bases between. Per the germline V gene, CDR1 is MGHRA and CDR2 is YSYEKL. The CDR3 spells CASSQTTGLSYEQYF. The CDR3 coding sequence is TGCGCCAGCAGCCAAACTACAGGGTTAAGCTACGAGCAGTACTTC.

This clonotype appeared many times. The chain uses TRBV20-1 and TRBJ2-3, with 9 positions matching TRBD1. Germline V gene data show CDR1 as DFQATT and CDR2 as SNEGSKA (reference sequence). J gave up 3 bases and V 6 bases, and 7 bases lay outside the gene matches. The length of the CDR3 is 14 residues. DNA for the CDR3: TGCAGTGCCGAGTCCGGACAGGGGACAGATACGCAGTATTTT. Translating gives CSAESGQGTDTQYF.